These 27 T cell receptor beta chains were sequenced from one sample in a study of blood T cells in healthy people across ages. Combining a sample-barcoded 5' primer with a J-beta primer mix, a second PCR ran for 7 to 11 cycles. From the 5' RACE reads, TCRdb called clonotypes with MiXCR, one entry per CDR3 protein. The data hold about 780,000 distinct CDR3 sequences, with about 26% observed a single time. Another study also made use of these data, one on T cells of mothers and their children.

The specimen sequenced was blood. The receptors were sampled from a boy between 10 and 17 years old in good health.

This clonotype was seen ten or more times. The V call is TRBV3-1, the J call TRBJ2-3, with no clear D. The germline gives CDR1 LGHDT, CDR2 YNNKEL (reference sequence). V dropped 4 bases and J dropped 4 bases, with 9 bases sitting between them. CDR3 length: 13 residues. The CDR3 loop reads CASSPPGADTQYF. CDR3 nucleotides: TGTGCCAGCAGCCCTCCGGGTGCAGATACGCAGTATTTT.

This chain uses TRBV12-3 or TRBV12-4 with TRBJ2-5; D unresolved. The J call may be mistaken, given a closer DNA end match to TRBJ2-7. The CDR3 contains 15 residues. CDR3 residues: CASSPRPLSTYEQYF. The CDR3 region has the DNA TGTGCCAGCAGTCCTCGCCCCCTTTCTACCTACGAGCAGTACTTC.

The gene calls are TRBV27 and TRBJ1-4; possibly TRBD1 for D (5 bases). Germline CDR1 is MNHEY and CDR2 is SMNVEV (reference sequence). The CDR3 runs to 14 residues. V was cut by 3 bases and J by 8 bases, with 13 bases left in between. The CDR3 DNA reads as TGTGCCAGCAGTTTGCAGGGCCGCCCCGAAAAACTGTTTTTT. It encodes CASSLQGRPEKLFF.

V and J are TRBV4-3 and TRBJ1-2, with TRBD1 matching over 7 bases. The CDR3 is made up of 17 amino acids. The ends lost 0 bases at V and 6 bases at J; junction bases unmatched: 13. Germline loops: CDR1 LGHNA, CDR2 YSLEER. For the CDR3, the DNA is TGCGCCAGCAGCCAAGATATCGTGAGACAGGGAGAGAATGGCTACACCTTC. Its translation: CASSQDIVRQGENGYTF.

V and J are TRBV7-2 and TRBJ2-5; perhaps TRBD2 as D (5 bases). The CDR3 runs to 15 residues. The germline CDR1 and CDR2 sequences are SGHTA and FQGNSA. The V end lost 7 bases, the J end lost 5 bases, and 20 bases lay between the germline ends. CDR3 DNA: TGTGCCAGCACCCCCACGGCTAGCCGGAGGGAGACCCAGTACTTC. Protein product: CASTPTASRRETQYF.

The rearrangement joins TRBV5-1 to TRBJ2-7, with a possible D match to TRBD2 (6 bases). Germline-derived CDR1 and CDR2 are SGHRS and YFSETQ. This CDR3 contains 19 residues. Trimming removed 3 bases at V and 4 bases at J, with 29 bases between. The CDR3 sequence is CASSSRPRGGASSKYEQYF. CDR3 coding DNA: TGCGCCAGCAGCTCCCGCCCCAGAGGAGGGGCATCTTCCAAATACGAGCAGTACTTC.

This sequence joins TRBV20-1 and TRBJ2-1, with D unclear. V was trimmed by 3 bases and J by 7 bases, leaving 22 bases between them. The CDR3 contains 16 residues. Per germline, CDR1 DFQATT and CDR2 SNEGSKA (reference sequence). As DNA, the CDR3 is TGCAGTGCTAGCTCTGCGGCCCTAGACCCTAGGAATGAGCAGTTCTTC. Encoded protein: CSASSAALDPRNEQFF.

The V call is TRBV12-3 or TRBV12-4, the J call TRBJ2-7; D is unresolved. With 3 bases removed from V and 5 bases from J, the gap between germline ends came to 14 bases. The CDR3 runs 14 residues. Written as DNA, the CDR3 is TGTGCCAGCAGTTTTGGCCCCAGTGGGGACGAGCAGTACTTC. It encodes CASSFGPSGDEQYF.

This clonotype was seen only a few times. This chain connects TRBV5-1 to TRBJ1-2; D might be TRBD1 (6 bases). The germline V gene has CDR1 SGHRS and CDR2 YFSETQ. V lost 0 bases and J 0 bases, leaving 12 bases between the germline ends. This CDR3 has 16 amino acids. The CDR3 spells CASSLGPSGANYGYTF. The CDR3, as DNA: TGCGCCAGCAGCTTGGGGCCCTCAGGGGCTAACTATGGCTACACCTTC.

This clonotype was counted a few times. The chain carries TRBV7-3 and TRBJ2-3, with 14 bases that match TRBD2. Germline trimming cut 5 bases from V and 5 bases from J; bases unmatched to any gene: 6. This CDR3 is built from 16 residues. The germline CDR1 and CDR2 sequences are SGHTA and FQGTGA. The CDR3, as DNA: TGTGCCAGCAGCCTAAGGGGACTAGCGGGGGAAGATACGCAGTATTTT. Translation: CASSLRGLAGEDTQYF.

This clonotype was detected a few times. Here the CDR3 reads CASSFEALTEAFF. In DNA, the CDR3 is TGTGCCAGCAGCTTCGAGGCCCTCACTGAAGCTTTCTTT. V usage is TRBV7-9 and J usage is TRBJ1-1; D gene uncertain. V dropped 3 bases and J dropped 4 bases, with 9 bases sitting between them. CDR1 and CDR2 (germline): SEHNR, FQNEAQ (reference sequence). CDR3 size: 13 residues.

J is TRBJ2-3 and V is TRBV29-1; D may be TRBD2 (6 bases). Germline lookup yields CDR1 SQVTM and CDR2 ANQGSEA. Trimming took 5 bases from V and 6 from J, leaving 18 bases between them. This CDR3 region has 14 residues. The CDR3 loop is CSVLPRGGGDTQYF. CDR3 in DNA: TGCAGCGTTCTCCCGAGGGGAGGAGGGGATACGCAGTATTTT.

This clonotype was detected only a few times. V usage is TRBV7-2 and J usage is TRBJ2-1; D ambiguous. The CDR3 consists of 12 residues. Deletions cut 5 bases from V and 10 bases from J, with 12 bases between. The germline CDR1 and CDR2 sequences are SGHTA and FQGNSA. CDR3 in amino acids: CASSVMRREQFF. The CDR3 nucleotides read TGTGCCAGCAGCGTTATGAGGCGCGAGCAGTTCTTC.

This clonotype was counted at least ten times. The chain has TRBV27 and TRBJ2-1; 12 nucleotides align to TRBD2. This CDR3 has 15 residues. With 6 bases clipped from V and 6 bases from J, the junction kept 6 bases outside the gene matches. Looked up from germline, CDR1 is MNHEY and CDR2 is SMNVEV (reference sequence). CDR3 protein: CASSPLAGGRNEQFF. CDR3 in DNA: TGTGCCAGCAGCCCACTAGCGGGGGGCCGCAATGAGCAGTTCTTC.

This clonotype has only a few counts. CDR3 in DNA: TGTGCCAGCAGTTACGGGGCAGGGGGCGGATCACCCCTCCACTTT. It yields the protein CASSYGAGGGSPLHF. This rearrangement joins TRBV6-5 to TRBJ1-6; 8 nucleotides line up with TRBD1. Germline CDR1 is MNHEY and CDR2 is SVGAGI. CDR3 length: 15 amino acids. V trimming: 2 bases; J trimming: 10 bases; junction bases outside the gene matches: 7.

The chain links TRBV7-9 to TRBJ1-1; D call uncertain. The CDR3 sequence is 14 residues long. Germline assignment: CDR1 SEHNR and CDR2 FQNEAQ (reference sequence). Trimming shortened V by 2 bases and J by 5 bases, and 12 bases separated the two germline ends. In nucleotides, the CDR3 is TGTGCCAGCAGCTTATCCTCTTCGGGGACTGAAGCTTTCTTT. Protein sequence: CASSLSSSGTEAFF.

The CDR3 coding sequence is TGTGCCAGCAATATACTAGCGTCGCAAGAGACCCAGTACTTC. It is translated as CASNILASQETQYF. This rearrangement joins TRBV12-3 or TRBV12-4 to TRBJ2-5; 7 bases match TRBD2. The CDR3 is made up of 14 amino acids. V dropped 7 bases and J dropped 2; count of bases not matched to a gene: 7.

The V gene is TRBV29-1, the J gene TRBJ2-2; D may correspond to TRBD1 or TRBD2 (5 bases each). This CDR3 is built from 14 residues. Trimming shortened V by 7 bases and J by 0 bases, and 12 bases separated the two germline ends. Germline V gene data show CDR1 as SQVTM and CDR2 as ANQGSEA. This CDR3 is CSAAGTANTGELFF. CDR3 nucleotide sequence: TGCAGCGCCGCCGGGACCGCGAACACCGGGGAGCTGTTTTTT.

This clonotype turned up a few times. CDR3 region: CASSVDFTIYATDTQYF. The CDR3 nucleotides are TGTGCCAGCAGCGTAGACTTCACCATCTATGCGACAGATACGCAGTATTTT. The chain couples TRBV9 to TRBJ2-3; no definite D call. With 0 bases removed from V and 3 bases from J, the gap between germline ends came to 17 bases. This CDR3 has 17 residues. Germline CDR1 SGDLS, CDR2 YYNGEE.

This clonotype has only a few counts. The chain joins TRBV20-1 to TRBJ2-3, with D possibly TRBD2 on 7 matching bases. Trimming left V 1 base short and J 0 bases short, with 11 bases between. Germline V gives CDR1 DFQATT, CDR2 SNEGSKA (reference sequence). CDR3 length: 15 amino acids. The CDR3 spells CSARVRGGSTDTQYF. The DNA for the CDR3 is TGCAGTGCTAGAGTGAGGGGGGGAAGCACAGATACGCAGTATTTT.

The chain has TRBV5-1 and TRBJ2-1; 10 positions agree with TRBD1. The DNA end lines up better with TRBJ2-7; the J call may be wrong. This CDR3 region has 17 residues. CDR1 is SGHRS, CDR2 YFSETQ, per germline. This CDR3 reads CASSLVGQGFTDYEQYF. The CDR3 DNA is TGCGCCAGCAGCTTGGTGGGACAGGGGTTTACCGACTACGAGCAGTACTTC.

V and J are TRBV10-1 and TRBJ2-3; D is ambiguous. Trimming took 4 bases from V and 5 from J, leaving 10 bases between them. This CDR3 has 13 residues. Per germline, CDR1 WNHNN and CDR2 SYGVQD (reference sequence). The CDR3 bases are TGCGCCAGCAGTGCCGTACCCGGAGATACGCAGTATTTT. Its translation is CASSAVPGDTQYF.

This clonotype was recorded a few times. This chain connects TRBV5-6 to TRBJ1-5, with 8 bases fitting TRBD1. This CDR3 region has 16 residues. Germline V gives CDR1 SGHDT, CDR2 YYEEEE. Unmatched junction bases numbered 6, after V lost 3 bases and J lost 1 base. The CDR3 nucleotides are TGTGCCAGCAGCTATACGACAGGGGCGAGCAATCAGCCCCAGCATTTT. This gives the protein CASSYTTGASNQPQHF.

This chain uses TRBV2 with TRBJ1-2; TRBD1 matches 10 bases. V trimming: 7 bases; J trimming: 2 bases; junction bases outside the gene matches: 4. The length of the CDR3 is 14 residues. From germline, CDR1 is SNHLY and CDR2 FYNNEI. The DNA of the CDR3 is TGTGCCAGCACCGGGACAGGGGAAAACTATGGCTACACCTTC. It is translated as CASTGTGENYGYTF.

The chain couples TRBV5-1 to TRBJ2-4, with a possible D match to TRBD1 (5 bases). V was clipped by 4 bases and J by 0 bases, with 14 bases between them. Germline V gene sequence: CDR1 SGHRS, CDR2 YFSETQ. This CDR3 is built from 16 residues. CDR3 nucleotides: TGCGCCAGCAGCCCCGACAGAGACCTAGCCAAAAACATTCAGTACTTC. Residues: CASSPDRDLAKNIQYF. Filled out from reference TRBV5-1 and TRBJ2-4, the complete variable domain reads KAGVTQTPRYLIKTRGQQVTLSCSPISGHRSVSWYQQTPGQGLQFLFEYFSETQRNKGNFPGRFSGRQFSNSRSEMNVSTLELGDSALYLCASSPDRDLAKNIQYFGAGTRLSVL.

This clonotype was observed a handful of times. The chain combines TRBV20-1 with TRBJ2-3; 7 nucleotides line up with TRBD2. CDR1 is DFQATT, CDR2 SNEGSKA, per germline (reference sequence). CDR3 size: 15 residues. With V trimmed by 8 bases and J by 0 bases, 11 bases remained unmatched. The CDR3 DNA sequence: TGCAGTCCAAAACCCCCTAGCGGCAGCACAGATACGCAGTATTTT. This gives the protein CSPKPPSGSTDTQYF.

Only a few counts were recorded for this clonotype. V and J are TRBV15 and TRBJ1-5; no clear D. Germline-derived CDR1 and CDR2 are LNHNV and YYDKDF (reference sequence). The CDR3 length is 17 residues. V gave up 5 bases and J gave up 6 bases, with 23 bases separating them. The CDR3 reads CATSGGGVGGVGQPQHF. As DNA, the CDR3 is TGTGCCACCAGCGGAGGCGGGGTAGGTGGTGTAGGTCAGCCCCAGCATTTT.